This entry describes one TCR beta chain. Its antigen is still unknown. This sample was included in a study of blood T cells in healthy people across ages. Findings and limits, study-wide: There was a strong correlation between TCR beta diversity and naive T cell percentage. Diversity was higher, and naive CD4+ cells more numerous, in long-lived donors than in aged donors.

Each sample had at least 6.5 million PBMCs isolated. The CDR3 is made up of 14 amino acids. The V and J ends lost 2 bases and 2 bases, in that order; junction bases with no gene match: 2. Primed by a sample-barcoded 5' primer and a J-beta primer mix, a second PCR proceeded for about 7 to 12 cycles. Each cDNA molecule was tagged by a template-switch adaptor with 12 random nucleotides. One entry per CDR3 protein results from TCRdb running MiXCR on the 5' RACE reads. The data show hundreds of thousands of distinct CDR3 sequences, over 45% seen once. V usage is TRBV12-3 or TRBV12-4 and J usage is TRBJ1-2, with 7 positions matching TRBD1. This TCR was recovered from a man aged 55-75 years in good health. Sequenced material: blood. The CDR3 DNA follows: TGTGCCAGCAGTTTACAGGGGGGAAACTATGGCTACACCTTC. Amino acid sequence: CASSLQGGNYGYTF.